The next 23 T cell receptor beta chains were all read from a single sample in a study of cytomegalovirus exposure and HLA in healthy donors. The PCR had 60 Vbeta and 13 Jbeta primers. Libraries were prepared by immunoSEQ multiplex PCR; TCRdb keeps only in-frame clonotypes and omits some of them. The sample shows 110,000 to 150,000 clones, approximately 9% of them seen only once. The sequenced sample was PBMCs. These receptors all stem from a male donor in good health and CMV-seronegative.

The chain joins TRBV6-5 to TRBJ2-7; 9 bases fit TRBD1. This CDR3 contains 16 residues. CDR1 is MNHEY and CDR2 is SVGAGI in the germline V gene. V was clipped by 2 bases and J by 5 bases; unmatched bases: 10. The CDR3 here is CASSYGIRTGAHEQYF. In DNA form, the CDR3 reads TGTGCCAGCAGTTACGGGATCCGGACAGGGGCCCACGAGCAGTACTTC.

This clone was seen a handful of times. This chain joins TRBV5-1 and TRBJ2-7; 8 nucleotides align to TRBD1. V lost 4 bases to trimming and J lost 0 bases; unmatched junction nucleotides: 9. The CDR3 totals 16 residues. Germline V gene sequence: CDR1 SGHRS, CDR2 YFSETQ. CDR3 sequence (DNA): TGCGCCAGCAGCCCAAGATGGACAGGGCACTCCTACGAGCAGTACTTC. Translation: CASSPRWTGHSYEQYF.

This clone has a handful of counts. CDR3 protein: CASSGFGSEAFF. In nucleotides, the CDR3 is TGTGCCAGCAGCGGCTTCGGGAGTGAAGCTTTCTTT. This chain joins TRBV9 and TRBJ1-1, with D hard to call. Deletions cut 3 bases from V and 7 bases from J, with 10 bases between. Germline V lookup: CDR1 SGDLS, CDR2 YYNGEE. This CDR3 contains 12 residues.

The V and J genes are TRBV9 and TRBJ2-7; D uncertain. The CDR3 runs to 16 residues. Looked up from germline, CDR1 is SGDLS and CDR2 is YYNGEE. The germline V and J ends were trimmed by 1 base and 6 bases, with 20 bases remaining between them. CDR3 in amino acids: CASSVQPLPRFGEQYF. CDR3 nucleotides: TGTGCCAGCAGCGTACAGCCCCTCCCGCGGTTCGGCGAGCAGTACTTC.

This clone has more than one count but fewer than ten. The rearrangement uses TRBV5-4 and TRBJ2-3, with TRBD2 identical over 11 bases. The CDR3 contains 15 residues. J was trimmed by 5 bases and V by 2 bases; bases with no gene match: 4. Germline V gene data show CDR1 as SGHNT and CDR2 as YYREEE (reference sequence). CDR3 nucleotide sequence: TGTGCCAGCAGCTTCCCACTAGCGGGAGAAGATACGCAGTATTTT. Protein product: CASSFPLAGEDTQYF.

There are a few counts of this clone. V and J are TRBV29-1 and TRBJ1-2; 7 bases are shared with TRBD1. CDR1 is SQVTM and CDR2 is ANQGSEA in the germline V gene. The V gene end was trimmed by 7 bases and the J gene end by 4 bases; junction bases not matched to a gene: 9. CDR3 size: 13 residues. The CDR3 spells CSGTTGSAYGYTF. CDR3 DNA sequence: TGCAGCGGTACGACAGGGTCGGCCTATGGCTACACCTTC.

The chain links TRBV5-8 to TRBJ1-2; D ambiguous. Trimming pared 4 bases from V and 5 bases from J, leaving 15 bases between. The germline V gene encodes CDR1 SGHTS and CDR2 YDEGEE. This CDR3 comprises 14 residues. The chain's CDR3 is CASSLRTGIYGYTF. In DNA, the CDR3 is TGTGCCAGCAGCCTCCGGACGGGAATATATGGCTACACCTTC.

A few counts support this clone. As DNA, the CDR3 is TGTGCCAGCAGCTTAGGAGGGCCCGGGGAGACCCAGTACTTC. Its protein product is CASSLGGPGETQYF. The chain is built from TRBV11-1 and TRBJ2-5; maybe TRBD2 (5 bases). The V end was cut by 1 base, the J end by 5 bases, with 11 bases between. Germline V gene data show CDR1 as SGHAT and CDR2 as FQDESV (reference sequence). This CDR3 spans 14 amino acids.

This clone was recorded a few times. This chain links TRBV27 with TRBJ1-5; D is ambiguous. This CDR3 region has 13 residues. The germline V gene encodes CDR1 MNHEY and CDR2 SMNVEV (reference sequence). V was cut by 3 bases and J by 2 bases, with 5 bases left in between. The chain's CDR3 is CASSLAGNQPQHF. In nucleotides, the CDR3 is TGTGCCAGCAGTTTGGCGGGCAATCAGCCCCAGCATTTT.

V is TRBV10-3 and J is TRBJ1-5, with TRBD1 matching 7 bases. After removal of 10 bases from V and 11 bases from J, the junction contained 20 bases not matched to a gene. The CDR3 consists of 15 residues. Per the germline V gene, CDR1 is ENHRY and CDR2 is SYGVKD. In nucleotides, the CDR3 is TGTGCCACCGCTTTCGGGACAGCAAATTCCATCGCCCAGCATTTT. This codes for CATAFGTANSIAQHF.

Only a few counts were recorded for this clone. The chain is built from TRBV27 and TRBJ2-7, with 9 bases lining up with TRBD1. Germline trimming cut 1 base from V and 3 bases from J; bases unmatched to any gene: 7. This CDR3 is built from 16 residues. Germline V gene sequence: CDR1 MNHEY, CDR2 SMNVEV (reference sequence). The CDR3 bases are TGTGCCAGCAGTTTATTGTTGGGACAGGGATACTACGAGCAGTACTTC. This translates into CASSLLLGQGYYEQYF.

The chain recombines TRBV7-3 with TRBJ2-2, with 7 nucleotides matching TRBD1. The CDR3 length is 16 residues. Germline V lookup: CDR1 SGHTA, CDR2 FQGTGA. Trimming took 2 bases from V and 1 from J; bases not matched to a gene: 4. Here the CDR3 reads CASSLEGQLNTGELFF. In nucleotides, the CDR3 is TGTGCCAGCAGCTTAGAGGGACAGCTGAACACCGGGGAGCTGTTTTTT.

The genes are TRBV4-2 and TRBJ2-7, with 12 nucleotides matching TRBD2. From germline, CDR1 is LGHNA and CDR2 YNFKEQ. CDR3 length equals 13 residues. V lost 6 bases and J lost 4; bases outside the gene matches: 1. For the CDR3, the DNA is TGTGCCAGCAGGGGACTAGCGGGTTACGAGCAGTACTTC. Protein sequence: CASRGLAGYEQYF.

This clone appeared a few times. The chain joins TRBV11-2 to TRBJ2-7, with D perhaps TRBD2 (6 bases). Germline CDR1 and CDR2: SGHAT and FQNNGV. This CDR3 spans 14 amino acids. Trimming stripped 3 bases from V and 7 bases from J, with 16 bases between. The CDR3 DNA reads TGTGCCAGCAGCTTTAATCGGGGGTCGGGGGAGCAGTACTTC. It specifies CASSFNRGSGEQYF.

The V call is TRBV9, the J call TRBJ2-5; 10 nucleotides line up with TRBD2. CDR1 SGDLS and CDR2 YYNGEE come from the germline V gene. The CDR3 loop spans 15 amino acids. V dropped 0 bases and J dropped 4; count of bases not matched to a gene: 3. The CDR3 loop reads CASSVGTSGVETQYF. The CDR3 nucleotides read TGTGCCAGCAGCGTAGGAACTAGCGGGGTAGAGACCCAGTACTTC.

This clone was picked up a small number of times. Other DNA sequences in this sample translate to the same CDR3. This chain connects TRBV6-6 to TRBJ1-1; 9 bases fit TRBD1. The germline gives CDR1 MNHNY, CDR2 SVGAGI (reference sequence). The ends lost 4 bases at V and 4 bases at J; junction bases unmatched: 7. This CDR3 contains 15 residues. The CDR3 region is CASSSGQGRITEAFF. The DNA of the CDR3 is TGTGCCAGCAGTTCAGGACAGGGGAGGATCACTGAAGCTTTCTTT.

The V gene is TRBV11-2, the J gene TRBJ2-5, with D possibly TRBD2 on 8 matching bases. Germline V gives CDR1 SGHAT, CDR2 FQNNGV. The V end was cut by 5 bases, the J end by 5 bases, with 24 bases between. The CDR3 runs to 17 residues. The CDR3 loop reads CASSPRKTSARGETQYF. CDR3 bases: TGTGCCAGCAGCCCAAGGAAGACTAGCGCCAGGGGGGAGACCCAGTACTTC.

Worth noting for this clone: The junction does not match germline at one end; this may be a read error. The chain joins TRBV9 to TRBJ2-7; TRBD1 aligns across 12 bases. The CDR3 contains 16 residues. CDR1 and CDR2 from the germline V gene are SGDLS and YYNGEE. The CDR3 DNA is TGTGCCAGCAGCCCCCTGGGACAGGGGGCCTCCTATGAGCAGTACTTC. The encoded protein is CASSPLGQGASYEQYF.

This clone was found a few times. This chain connects TRBV7-8 to TRBJ2-4; D might be TRBD2 (5 bases). The CDR3 loop spans 17 amino acids. V was trimmed by 5 bases and J by 4 bases, leaving 21 bases between them. In germline, CDR1 is SGHVS, CDR2 FQNEAQ. The CDR3 spells CASSAELVGSLKNIQYF. Here the CDR3 DNA reads TGTGCCAGCAGCGCGGAACTAGTGGGGTCCCTTAAAAACATTCAGTACTTC.

CDR3 bases: TGTGCCAGTAGTGGGAGCACTGAAGCTTTCTTT. This encodes CASSGSTEAFF. V gene TRBV19 combines with J gene TRBJ1-1; D uncertain. CDR1 and CDR2 (germline): LNHDA, SQIVND (reference sequence). With 5 bases removed from V and 4 bases from J, the gap between germline ends came to 5 bases. The CDR3 is 11 amino acids.

In DNA, the CDR3 is TGTGCCAGCAGTTTATGGACCCTAGCGGGAGCAGGGACAGATACGCAGTATTTT. The encoded protein is CASSLWTLAGAGTDTQYF. The V call is TRBV28, the J call TRBJ2-3; 10 positions match TRBD2. There are 18 residues in the CDR3. V lost 0 bases, J lost 3 bases, and 9 bases stayed unmatched. CDR1 MDHEN and CDR2 SYDVKM come from the germline V gene.

The V call is TRBV28, the J call TRBJ2-1; unclear D gene. The CDR3 is 15 residues long. CDR1 is MDHEN and CDR2 is SYDVKM in the germline V gene. The V and J ends lost 2 bases and 0 bases respectively, with 8 bases between them. The CDR3 DNA sequence: TGTGCCAGCAGTTTAGCTAGTCCCTCCTACAATGAGCAGTTCTTC. Translated: CASSLASPSYNEQFF.

This clone has just a few counts. The chain carries TRBV9 and TRBJ2-2; possibly TRBD2 for D (6 bases). V lost 4 bases and J lost 2, with 15 bases in between. Germline loops: CDR1 SGDLS, CDR2 YYNGEE. The CDR3 loop spans 16 amino acids. The CDR3 DNA follows: TGTGCCAGCAGCCCCCGCGGTAGCGGTAACACCGGGGAGCTGTTTTTT. Amino acids: CASSPRGSGNTGELFF.